The present T cell receptor (beta chain) was sequenced within a study of cytomegalovirus exposure and HLA in healthy donors. For the study at large: In terms of ancestry, the Caucasian-associated cluster contained roughly 80% of the approximately 400 genotyped donors.

The primer mix had 60 Vbeta and 13 Jbeta primers. Generated by immunoSEQ multiplex PCR, the TCRdb table keeps only in-frame clones and is missing some. The sample includes about 160,000 clones, around four fifths of them seen just once. Study results and caveats: A further, later analysis showed that HLA-associated TCR beta chains (compared with equally common others) were more clonally expanded. Specificity of a few CMV-associated chains for CMV antigens was verified in vitro.

There are 15 residues in the CDR3. Germline-derived CDR1 and CDR2 are MDHEN and SYDVKM. V trimming: 9 bases; J trimming: 4 bases; junction bases outside the gene matches: 13. About this clone itself: Its antigen is currently unknown.

This rearrangement joins TRBV28 to TRBJ2-7; 9 bases line up with TRBD1. Sequencing input: PBMCs. This TCR was recovered from a woman aged 18-29 years in good health and CMV-seronegative. CDR3 sequence (DNA): TGTGCCAGTACGTACACCGGGACAGGGAGATACGAGCAGTACTTC. As protein: CASTYTGTGRYEQYF.